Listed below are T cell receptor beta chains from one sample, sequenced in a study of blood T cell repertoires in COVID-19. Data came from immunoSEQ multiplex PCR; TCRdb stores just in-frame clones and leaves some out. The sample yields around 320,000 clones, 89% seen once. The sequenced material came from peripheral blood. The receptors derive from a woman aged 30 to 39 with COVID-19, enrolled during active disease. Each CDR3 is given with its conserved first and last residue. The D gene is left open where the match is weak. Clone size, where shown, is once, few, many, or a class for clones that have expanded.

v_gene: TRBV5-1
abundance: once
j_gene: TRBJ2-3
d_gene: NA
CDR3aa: CASSFGGLNTDTQYF
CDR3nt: TGCGCCAGCAGCTTTGGTGGCTTAAACACAGATACGCAGTATTTT

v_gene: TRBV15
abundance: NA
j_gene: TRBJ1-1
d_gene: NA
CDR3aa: CATAMNTEAFF
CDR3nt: TGTGCCACAGCTATGAACACTGAAGCTTTCTTT

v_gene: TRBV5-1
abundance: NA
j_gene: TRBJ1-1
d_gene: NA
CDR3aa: CASSLTAPTEAFF
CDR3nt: TGCGCCAGCAGCTTGACAGCACCCACTGAAGCTTTCTTT

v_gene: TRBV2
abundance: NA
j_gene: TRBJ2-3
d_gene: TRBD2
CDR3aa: CASIPTERGLTDTQYF
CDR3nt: TGTGCCAGCATCCCTACGGAGCGGGGGCTGACCGATACGCAGTATTTT

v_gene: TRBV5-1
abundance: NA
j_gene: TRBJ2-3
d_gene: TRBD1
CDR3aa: CASRQGQGWADTQYF
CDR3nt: TGCGCCAGCAGGCAAGGACAGGGTTGGGCAGATACGCAGTATTTT

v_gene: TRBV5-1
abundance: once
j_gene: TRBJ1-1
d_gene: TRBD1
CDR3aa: CASYATGGSNTEAFF
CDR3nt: TGCGCCAGCTATGCGACAGGGGGGAGCAACACTGAAGCTTTCTTT

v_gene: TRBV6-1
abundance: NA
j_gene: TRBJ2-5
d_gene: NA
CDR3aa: CASSEADGAGTQYF
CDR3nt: TGTGCCAGCAGTGAAGCAGATGGGGCCGGGACCCAGTACTTC

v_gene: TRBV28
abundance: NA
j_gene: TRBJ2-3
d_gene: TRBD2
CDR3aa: CASSWRRSGGSYTDTQYF
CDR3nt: TGTGCCAGCAGTTGGAGGAGGAGCGGGGGATCTTACACAGATACGCAGTATTTT

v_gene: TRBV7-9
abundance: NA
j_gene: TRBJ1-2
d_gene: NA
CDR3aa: CASSPQGYYYGYTF
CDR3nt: TGTGCCAGCAGCCCACAGGGCTATTACTATGGCTACACCTTC

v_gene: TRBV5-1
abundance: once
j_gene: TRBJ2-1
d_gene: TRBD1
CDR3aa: CASSSRQGNEQFF
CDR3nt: TGCGCCAGCAGCTCCCGACAGGGTAATGAGCAGTTCTTC

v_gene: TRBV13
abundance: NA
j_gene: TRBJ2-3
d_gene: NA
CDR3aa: CASSLSSLDTQYF
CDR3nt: TGTGCCAGCAGCTTATCATCATTGGATACGCAGTATTTT

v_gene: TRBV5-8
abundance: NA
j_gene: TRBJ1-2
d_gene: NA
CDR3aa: CASSSGSFPYGYTF
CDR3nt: TGTGCCAGCAGTTCCGGGAGCTTCCCCTATGGCTACACCTTC

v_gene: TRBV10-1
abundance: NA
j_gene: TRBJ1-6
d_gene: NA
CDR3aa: CASSGGSERQPNSPLHF
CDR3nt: TGCGCCAGCAGTGGGGGTAGTGAGAGACAGCCTAATTCACCCCTCCACTTT

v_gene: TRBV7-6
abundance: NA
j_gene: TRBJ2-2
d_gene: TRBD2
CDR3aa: CASNPGSGGPGGELFF
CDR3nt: TGTGCCAGCAACCCAGGGAGCGGGGGCCCCGGGGGGGAGCTGTTTTTT

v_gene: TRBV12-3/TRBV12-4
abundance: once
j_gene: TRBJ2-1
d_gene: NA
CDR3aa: CASSFYRNNEQFF
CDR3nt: TGTGCCAGCAGTTTCTACCGTAACAATGAGCAGTTCTTC

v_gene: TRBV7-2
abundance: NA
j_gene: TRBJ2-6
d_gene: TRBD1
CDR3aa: CASSDRQGTGANVLTF
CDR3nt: TGTGCCAGCAGCGACAGACAGGGGACTGGGGCCAACGTCCTGACTTTC

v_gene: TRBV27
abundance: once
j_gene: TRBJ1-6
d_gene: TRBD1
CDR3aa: CASRDRGDSPLHF
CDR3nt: TGTGCCAGCAGGGACAGGGGCGATTCACCCCTCCACTTT

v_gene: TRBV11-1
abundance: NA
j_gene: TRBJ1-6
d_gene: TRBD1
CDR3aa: CASSRGQDYSPLHF
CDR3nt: TGTGCCAGCAGCCGGGGACAGGACTATTCACCCCTCCACTTT

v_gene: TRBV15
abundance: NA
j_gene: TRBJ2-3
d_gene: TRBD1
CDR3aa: CATSRVPQGPDTQYF
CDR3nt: TGTGCCACCAGCAGAGTTCCACAGGGGCCAGATACGCAGTATTTT

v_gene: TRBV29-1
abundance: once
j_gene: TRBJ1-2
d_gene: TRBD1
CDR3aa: CSVEGQGLGGYTF
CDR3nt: TGCAGCGTTGAGGGACAGGGGCTCGGAGGCTACACCTTC

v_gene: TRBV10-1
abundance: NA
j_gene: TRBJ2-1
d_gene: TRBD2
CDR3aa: CASSDPGLASDEQFF
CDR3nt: TGCGCCAGCAGTGACCCGGGACTAGCGTCGGATGAGCAGTTCTTC

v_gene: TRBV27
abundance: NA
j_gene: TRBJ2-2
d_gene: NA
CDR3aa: CASSFYTGELFF
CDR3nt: TGTGCCAGCAGTTTCTACACCGGGGAGCTGTTTTTT

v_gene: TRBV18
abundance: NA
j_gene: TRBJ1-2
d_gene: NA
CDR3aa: CASSPTPDAGAGIGYTF
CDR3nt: TGTGCCAGCTCCCCAACTCCCGATGCGGGGGCAGGTATTGGCTACACCTTC

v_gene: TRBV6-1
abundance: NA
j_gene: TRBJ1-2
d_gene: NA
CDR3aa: CASSEVGGNYGYTF
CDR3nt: TGTGCCAGCAGTGAAGTGGGAGGGAACTATGGCTACACCTTC

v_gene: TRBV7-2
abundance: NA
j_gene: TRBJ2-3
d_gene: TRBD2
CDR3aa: CASSPKAVLAGSTDTQYF
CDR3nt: TGTGCCAGCAGCCCCAAGGCGGTACTAGCGGGGTCAACAGATACGCAGTATTTT

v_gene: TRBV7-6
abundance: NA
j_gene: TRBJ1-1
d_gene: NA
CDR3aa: CASSLAPQGLGEAFF
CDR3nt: TGTGCCAGCAGCTTAGCCCCCCAGGGGCTAGGGGAAGCTTTCTTT

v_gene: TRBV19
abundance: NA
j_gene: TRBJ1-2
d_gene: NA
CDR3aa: CASSEGGPYGYTF
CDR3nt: TGTGCCAGTAGTGAGGGGGGGCCCTATGGCTACACCTTC

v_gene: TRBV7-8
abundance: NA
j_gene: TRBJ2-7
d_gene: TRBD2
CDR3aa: CASRAGTLSGDEYF
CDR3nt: TGTGCCAGCAGGGCCGGGACTCTAAGCGGGGACGAGTACTTC

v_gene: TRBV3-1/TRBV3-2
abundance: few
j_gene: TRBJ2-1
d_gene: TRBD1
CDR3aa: CASRATGQGGNNEQFF
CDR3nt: TGTGCCAGCAGAGCAACGGGACAGGGGGGGAACAATGAGCAGTTCTTC

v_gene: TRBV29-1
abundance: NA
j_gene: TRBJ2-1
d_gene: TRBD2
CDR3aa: CSVEITSGGLTQFF
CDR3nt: TGCAGCGTTGAAATTACTAGCGGGGGGCTAACGCAGTTCTTC

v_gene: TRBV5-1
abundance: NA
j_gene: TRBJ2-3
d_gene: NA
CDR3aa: CASSQPGLGTDTQYF
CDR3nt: TGCGCCAGCAGCCAACCGGGACTGGGGACAGATACGCAGTATTTT

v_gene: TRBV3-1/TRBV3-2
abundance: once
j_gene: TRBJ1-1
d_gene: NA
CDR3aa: CASSPSSRTRNTEAFF
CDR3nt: TGTGCCAGCAGCCCCTCTTCCCGGACACGGAACACTGAAGCTTTCTTT

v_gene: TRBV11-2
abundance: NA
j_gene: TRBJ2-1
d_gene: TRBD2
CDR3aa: CASSTTSGGVYNEQFF
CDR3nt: TGTGCCAGCAGCACGACTAGCGGGGGGGTGTACAATGAGCAGTTCTTC

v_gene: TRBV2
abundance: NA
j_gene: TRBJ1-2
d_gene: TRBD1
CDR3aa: CASRGTGGHYGYTF
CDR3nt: TGTGCCAGCAGGGGGACAGGGGGGCATTATGGCTACACCTTC

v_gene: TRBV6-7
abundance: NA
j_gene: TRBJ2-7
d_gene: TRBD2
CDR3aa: CARTSGSISYEQYF
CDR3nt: TGTGCCAGGACTAGCGGATCAATCTCCTACGAGCAGTACTTC

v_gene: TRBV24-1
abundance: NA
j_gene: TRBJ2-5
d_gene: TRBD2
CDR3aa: CATSDLRGGWETQYF
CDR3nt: TGTGCCACCAGTGATCTTCGGGGAGGGTGGGAGACCCAGTACTTC

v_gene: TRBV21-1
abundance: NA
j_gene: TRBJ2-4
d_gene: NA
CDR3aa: CASSSRLAGGRLNIQYF
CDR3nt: TGTGCCAGCAGCTCACGACTAGCGGGGGGGCGTCTAAACATTCAGTACTTC

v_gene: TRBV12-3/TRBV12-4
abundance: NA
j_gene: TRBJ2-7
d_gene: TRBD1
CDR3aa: CASSLDRGDEQYF
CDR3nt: TGTGCCAGCAGTTTGGACAGGGGTGACGAGCAGTACTTC

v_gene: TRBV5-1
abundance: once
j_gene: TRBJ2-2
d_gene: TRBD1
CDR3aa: CASKAPSYDRGLRDTGELFF
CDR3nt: TGCGCCAGCAAGGCCCCCTCCTACGACAGGGGGCTTAGGGACACCGGGGAGCTGTTTTTT

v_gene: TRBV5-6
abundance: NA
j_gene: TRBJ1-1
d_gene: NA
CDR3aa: CASSWQGTEAFF
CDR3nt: TGTGCCAGCAGCTGGCAGGGGACAGAAGCTTTCTTT

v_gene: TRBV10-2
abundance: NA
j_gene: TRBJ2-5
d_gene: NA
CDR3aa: CASGGARETQYF
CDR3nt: TGCGCCAGCGGGGGGGCTAGGGAGACCCAGTACTTC

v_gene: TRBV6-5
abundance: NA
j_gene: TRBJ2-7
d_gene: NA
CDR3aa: CASTQDSSYEQYF
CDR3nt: TGTGCCAGCACCCAGGACAGTTCCTACGAGCAGTACTTC

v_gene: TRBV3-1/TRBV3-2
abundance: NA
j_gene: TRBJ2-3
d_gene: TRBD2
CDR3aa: CASLLAGLTGDTQYF
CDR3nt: TGTGCCAGCCTCCTAGCGGGCCTTACCGGAGATACGCAGTATTTT

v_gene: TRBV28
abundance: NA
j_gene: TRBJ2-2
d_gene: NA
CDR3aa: CASRRLRDGELFF
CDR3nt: TGTGCCAGCAGGAGACTCAGGGACGGGGAGCTGTTTTTT

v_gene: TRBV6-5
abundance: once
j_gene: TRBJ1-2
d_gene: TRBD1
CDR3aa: CATRKDTGGAQGYTF
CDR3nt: TGTGCCACCCGGAAAGACACAGGGGGCGCGCAGGGCTACACCTTC

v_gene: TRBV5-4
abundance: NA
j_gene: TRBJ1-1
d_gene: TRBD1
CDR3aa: CASTIDRGRMNTEAFF
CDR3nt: TGTGCCAGCACCATTGACAGGGGGCGGATGAACACTGAAGCTTTCTTT

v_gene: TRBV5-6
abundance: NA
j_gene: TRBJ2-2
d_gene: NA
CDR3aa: CASSPTGYTGELFF
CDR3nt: TGTGCCAGCAGTCCCACAGGGTACACCGGGGAGCTGTTTTTT

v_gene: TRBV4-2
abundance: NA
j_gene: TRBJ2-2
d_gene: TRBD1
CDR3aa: CASSQDIGDRGNTGELFF
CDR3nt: TGTGCCAGCAGCCAAGATATTGGGGACAGGGGTAACACCGGGGAGCTGTTTTTT

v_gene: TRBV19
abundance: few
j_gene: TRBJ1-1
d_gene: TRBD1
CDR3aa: CASSLGQTNTEAFF
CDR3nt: TGTGCCAGTAGTTTGGGACAGACGAACACTGAAGCTTTCTTT

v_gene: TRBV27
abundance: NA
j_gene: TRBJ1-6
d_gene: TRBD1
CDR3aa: CASTVSRDRNNSPLHF
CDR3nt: TGTGCCAGCACCGTATCTCGGGACAGAAATAATTCACCCCTCCACTTT

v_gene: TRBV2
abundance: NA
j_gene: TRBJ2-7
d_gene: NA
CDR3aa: CASTADQRLHEQYF
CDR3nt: TGTGCCAGCACTGCCGACCAGAGGCTGCACGAGCAGTACTTC

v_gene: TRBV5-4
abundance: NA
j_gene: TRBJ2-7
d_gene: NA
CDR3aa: CASSLNSGEQYF
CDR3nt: TGTGCCAGCAGCTTGAATTCGGGGGAGCAGTACTTC

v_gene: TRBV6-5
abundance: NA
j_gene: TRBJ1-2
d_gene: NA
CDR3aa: CASSYPRGGGYTF
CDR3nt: TGTGCCAGCAGTTACCCCCGAGGCGGTGGCTACACCTTC